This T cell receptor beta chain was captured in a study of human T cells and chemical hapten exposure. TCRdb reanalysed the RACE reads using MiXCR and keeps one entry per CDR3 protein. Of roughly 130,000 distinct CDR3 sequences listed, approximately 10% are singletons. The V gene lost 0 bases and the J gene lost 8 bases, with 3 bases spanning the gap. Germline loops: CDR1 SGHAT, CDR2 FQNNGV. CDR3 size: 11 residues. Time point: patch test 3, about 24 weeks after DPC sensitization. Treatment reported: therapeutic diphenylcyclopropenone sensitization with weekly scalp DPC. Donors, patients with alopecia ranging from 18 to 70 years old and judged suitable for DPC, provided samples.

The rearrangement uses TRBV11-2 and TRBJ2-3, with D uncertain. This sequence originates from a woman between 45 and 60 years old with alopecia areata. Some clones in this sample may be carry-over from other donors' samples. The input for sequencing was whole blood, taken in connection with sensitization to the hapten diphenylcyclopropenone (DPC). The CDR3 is CASSLETTQYF. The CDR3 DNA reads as TGTGCCAGCAGCTTAGAAACTACGCAGTATTTT.